This T cell receptor (beta chain) was recorded in a study of cytomegalovirus exposure and HLA in healthy donors. Findings and limits, study-wide: As was reported, the HLA-A and HLA-B alleles of most subjects were accurately predicted from TCR beta sequences.

About this clone: Its antigen is currently unknown.

This CDR3 is 13 amino acids long. Looked up from germline, CDR1 is SGHKS and CDR2 is YYEKEE (reference sequence). J gave up 6 bases and V 4 bases, and 6 bases lay outside the gene matches. It was with 60 Vbeta and 13 Jbeta primers that the PCR ran. TCRdb's copy holds only in-frame clones and misses some; the assay was immunoSEQ multiplex PCR. This table holds approximately 150,000 clones. This sequence joins TRBV5-5 and TRBJ1-2, with TRBD1 matching 7 bases. The origin of this receptor is a woman aged 45-65 years in good health and CMV-seronegative. Input material: PBMCs. The CDR3 protein is CASSPDRVNGYTF. The CDR3 DNA reads TGTGCCAGCAGCCCCGACAGGGTAAATGGCTACACCTTC.